Sequencing of this TCR beta chain was carried out in a study of response to subunit inactivated influenza vaccine. Study conclusions and caveats: Seasonal influenza vaccination, on each occasion, was suggested by the authors to recruit few new T cells.

The CDR3 is made up of 17 amino acids. V gave up 0 bases and J gave up 1 base, with 14 bases separating them. The germline CDR1 and CDR2 sequences are SGHTA and FQGNSA. Of note for this clonotype: The antigen is unknown.

TCRdb fed the RT-PCR reads into MiXCR, producing one record per CDR3 protein. This table has 650,000 to 850,000 distinct CDR3 sequences, more than 11% appearing once. The chain is built from TRBV7-2 and TRBJ2-3, with D perhaps TRBD1 or TRBD2 (6 bases each). The TCR was taken from a man in his fifties or sixties who received an inactivated influenza vaccine. Here the sequenced sample was PBMCs from blood, taken less than 15 days before vaccination. CDR3 residues: CASSLAGGLVRTDTQYF. CDR3 bases: TGTGCCAGCAGCTTAGCGGGGGGCCTGGTTCGCACAGATACGCAGTATTTT.